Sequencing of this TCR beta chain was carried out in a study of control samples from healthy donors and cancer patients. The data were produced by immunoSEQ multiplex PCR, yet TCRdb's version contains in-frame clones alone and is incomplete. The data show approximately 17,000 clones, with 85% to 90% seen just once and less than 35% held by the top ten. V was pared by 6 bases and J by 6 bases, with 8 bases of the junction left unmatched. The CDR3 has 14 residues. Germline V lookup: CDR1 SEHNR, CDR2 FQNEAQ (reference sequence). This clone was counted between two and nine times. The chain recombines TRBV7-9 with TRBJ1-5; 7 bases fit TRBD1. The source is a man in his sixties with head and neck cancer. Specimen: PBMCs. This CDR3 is CASSSTGVGQPQHF. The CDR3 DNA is TGTGCCAGCAGTTCCACAGGGGTTGGTCAGCCCCAGCATTTT. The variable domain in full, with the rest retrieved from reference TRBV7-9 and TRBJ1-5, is DTGVSQNPRHKITKRGQNVTFRCDPISEHNRLYWYRQTLGQGPEFLTYFQNEAQLEKSRLLSDRFSAERPKGSFSTLEIQRTEQGDSAMYLCASSSTGVGQPQHFGDGTRLSIL.